This T cell receptor beta chain derives from a study of blood T cell repertoires in COVID-19. Background on the study: COVID-19 samples from acute and convalescent phases originated in the United States, Italy and Spain. From T cells, B-cell-depleted T cells, or PBMCs came the material, which was cDNA or gDNA.

The V gene end was trimmed by 5 bases and the J gene end by 6 bases; junction bases not matched to a gene: 9. Germline loops: CDR1 SGHAT, CDR2 FQNNGV. CDR3 length equals 16 residues. Clones were sequenced by immunoSEQ multiplex PCR, and TCRdb holds only the in-frame ones, with some missing. The sample includes more than 150,000 clones, around 75% seen only once; the top ten take approximately 13%. This clonotype originated in a woman older than 75 with acute or convalescent COVID-19. Sequenced: peripheral blood. V and J are TRBV11-2 and TRBJ2-1, with 11 bases fitting TRBD2. The CDR3 DNA sequence: TGTGCCAGCAGCCCACTAGCGGGGGCCCCGGGCAATGAGCAGTTCTTC. Amino acids: CASSPLAGAPGNEQFF. The full variable domain, its missing parts supplied by reference TRBV11-2 and TRBJ2-1, is EAGVAQSPRYKIIEKRQSVAFWCNPISGHATLYWYQQILGQGPKLLIQFQNNGVVDDSQLPKDRFSAERLKGVDSTLKIQPAKLEDSAVYLCASSPLAGAPGNEQFFGPGTRLTVL.